This TCR beta chain was captured by sequencing in a study of shared clonotypes between healthy human individuals (dated by TCRdb to the early 2020s). About the investigation overall: The cohort comprised a couple of women and three men aged 18 to 49 years. For each donor, CD4 naive and CD4 memory were each given three plates, CD8 naive was given two plates, and CD8 memory was given one plate. The study deeply sequenced blood TCR repertoires of several healthy adults to estimate repertoire size and the extent of clonotype sharing between individuals. To increase sequencing depth and limit assay-specific biases, different laboratories used diverse techniques to prepare libraries and sequence TCR repertoires. Each donor's leukapheresis produced roughly between roughly 0.85 and 10 billion PBMCs. What the work shows at the level of the full study, not this receptor alone: The genetic and exposure-history diversity represented was limited by the small number of donors. Naive subsets generally had larger estimated clonotype richness than memory subsets. When a few donors were compared, the shared fraction of clonotypes was around 5% for naive CD4, around 3.6% for naive CD8, 2.3% for memory CD4, and under 0.5% for memory CD8. Clonotypes shared by all four sorted-subset donors showed higher generation probabilities than non-shared clonotypes. Pairwise subsampling led to the expectation that sequencing depth would affect the degree of clonotype sharing among donors. Only blood was sampled, and tissue TCR repertoires likely differ from those in blood. Incomplete sequencing was indicated by rarefaction of sorted-subset datasets, despite the large sequencing depth.

Using the deep immunoSEQ assay, TCR CDR3 regions were amplified from genomic DNA by multiplex PCR. For each cell subset, the extracted genomic DNA was distributed evenly across all wells of several immunoSEQ 96-well plates, and each plate served as one replicate. Each replicate PCR for sorted subsets received 150 to 250 ng genomic DNA, equal to roughly 29,000 T cell genomes. The purified libraries were quantified using a Qubit 3.0 fluorometer, sized with a Bioanalyzer 2100, and then quantified again using the KAPA Library Quantification kit. Every immunoSEQ 96-well plate was sequenced on a separate single-read 150-cycle Illumina NextSeq 550 flow cell. The authors' pipeline ran thus. Because only junctional sequences without quality scores were contained in the immunoSEQ output, filtering matching that applied to full-length reads could not be performed. Sequences were annotated with PyIR, a Python wrapper for IgBLAST v1.9, and V/J genes and CDR3 were assigned using IMGT germline references. Any read was removed if the V/J assignment was weak (E-value above 1e-6), the CDR3 was missing, or the read contained stop codons, out-of-frame junctions, or ambiguous translated residues. V3J clonotypes were defined as sequences sharing an identical inferred V gene, J gene, and CDR3 amino acid sequence. To compute the percentage overlap between repertoires, the number of shared unique clonotypes was divided by the size of the smaller repertoire. RTK rarefaction, the Chao1 estimator, and Recon v2.1 estimates of unobserved clonotypes were used to assess repertoire richness. OLGA was used to compute generation probabilities for all TCRbeta clonotypes that the gDNA method yielded from a handful of donors. TCRdb stores this immuneACCESS table with in-frame sequences only. Part of the clones is absent; in the studies checked, under half of the shortfall reflects unresolved V genes, and no reason is known for the rest. That table gives V, J and clone size, and the DNA gave D and trimming. The sample contains about 2.4 million clones, 93% of them found a single time. The ten largest clones add up to 0.36% of the sample.

The germline V and J ends show losses of 4 bases and 5 bases respectively, and no gene match explains 6 bases of the junction. Reading from cysteine to phenylalanine, the CDR3 counts 14 amino acids. The CDR3 DNA has 42 bases and is translated from base 1. For CDR1 and CDR2, the germline V gene lists MDHEN and SYDVKM. Healthy HIV-negative adults with no recently reported acute infections or vaccinations were included as donors. Every donor was a Caucasian adult residing in Nashville, Tennessee, USA. CD4+ T cells were enriched through magnetic negative selection, after which naive cells were positively selected on CD45RA and the remaining negative fraction served as the memory subset. Blood was collected by leukapheresis, and PBMCs were isolated by Ficoll-Histopaque density gradient centrifugation and then cryopreserved in liquid nitrogen vapor phase. Analytical flow cytometry was used to check the purity and quantity of every magnetically sorted T cell population. From each sorted fraction, genomic DNA was isolated and quantified by UV absorbance on a Nanodrop 2000c.

Note on this clone: What antigen it recognizes has not been identified. There are no base qualities to consult, and no much larger clone falls within one base.

The source of this sequence is a man aged 18 to 29 in good health. Some clones in this sample may be carry-over from other donors' samples. The sample taken for sequencing was naive CD4+ T cells from PBMCs. This specimen's cell subset or site label, interpreted: CD45RA+ positively selected. The receptor chain draws on TRBV28 and TRBJ2-5, and TRBD1 aligns with 8 junction nucleotides. The bases are TGTGCCAGCAGTTCAGGGGGCGCAAAGGAGACCCAGTACTTC. This translates into CASSSGGAKETQYF.